This T cell receptor (beta chain) originates from a study of T cells and copy number aberrations in small-cell lung cancer. The junction had 5 bases not matched to a gene; V was cut back by 3 bases and J by 4 bases. The germline CDR1 and CDR2 sequences are MDHEN and SYDVKM. This CDR3 comprises 14 residues. The study's findings and limits: Sequencing artifacts are a known risk, since all specimens were formalin-fixed paraffin-embedded. Tumors showed lower T-cell density, richness and clonality than adjacent lung, though density did not differ significantly.

This clone was seen just once. Its antigen is not known. Clones were read by immunoSEQ multiplex PCR, and TCRdb kept only the in-frame ones, dropping some. Among 7,000 or so clones listed, roughly 80% were seen once. No donor received preoperative chemotherapy or radiotherapy, or immunotherapy before or after surgery. The clonotype comes from a woman aged 50 to 65 with small cell lung cancer. This chain uses TRBV28 with TRBJ2-5; 7 nucleotides align to TRBD1. Sequenced input: normal tissue next to the tumor. CDR3 DNA: TGTGCCAGCAGTTTGGAAACAGGGGTAGAGACCCAGTACTTC. Residues: CASSLETGVETQYF.